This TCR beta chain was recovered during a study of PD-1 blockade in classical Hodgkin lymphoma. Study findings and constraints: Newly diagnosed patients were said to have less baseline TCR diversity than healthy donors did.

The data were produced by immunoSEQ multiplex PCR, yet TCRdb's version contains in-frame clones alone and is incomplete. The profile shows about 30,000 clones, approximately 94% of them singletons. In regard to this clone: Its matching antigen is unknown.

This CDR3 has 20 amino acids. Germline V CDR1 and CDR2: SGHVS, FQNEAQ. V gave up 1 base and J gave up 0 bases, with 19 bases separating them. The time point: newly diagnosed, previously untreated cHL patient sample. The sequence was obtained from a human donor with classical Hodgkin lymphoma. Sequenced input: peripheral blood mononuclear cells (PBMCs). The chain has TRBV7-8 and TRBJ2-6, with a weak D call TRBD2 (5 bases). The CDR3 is CASSLESMWLALSGANVLTF. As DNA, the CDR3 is TGTGCCAGCAGCTTAGAGTCCATGTGGCTAGCTCTCTCTGGGGCCAACGTCCTGACTTTC.